Listed below are T cell receptor beta chains from one sample, sequenced in a study of OX40 agonist ivuxolimab in advanced cancers. Method: immunoSEQ multiplex PCR; TCRdb's copy keeps in-frame clones and lacks some. The sample carries tens of thousands of clones, 65% to 90% recorded once. This material consisted of CD4+ or CD8+ T cells sorted from blood, taken in a trial of the OX40 agonist ivuxolimab. Receptor source: an adult with an advanced solid tumor such as melanoma, head and neck, liver or kidney cancer. Both conserved end residues are part of each CDR3. Each record gives: V gene, J gene, clone size, D gene, CDR3 protein, CDR3 DNA. A D gene is named only where the DNA matches it firmly. A clone size is listed for some rows: how often the clone was seen (once, few, many), or a class if it is expanded.

v_gene: TRBV19
j_gene: TRBJ1-1
abundance: NA
d_gene: TRBD1
CDR3aa: CASSIAVRTGGTEAFF
CDR3nt: TGTGCCAGTAGTATAGCGGTAAGGACAGGGGGCACTGAAGCTTTCTTT

v_gene: TRBV2
j_gene: TRBJ2-7
abundance: NA
d_gene: TRBD1
CDR3aa: CASGSSVTGAYEQYF
CDR3nt: TGTGCCAGCGGGTCTTCTGTGACAGGGGCCTACGAGCAGTACTTC

v_gene: TRBV4-1
j_gene: TRBJ1-6
abundance: NA
d_gene: NA
CDR3aa: CASSSTEAWTSPLHF
CDR3nt: TGCGCCAGCAGCTCGACCGAGGCTTGGACCTCCCCCCTCCACTTT

v_gene: TRBV6-5
j_gene: TRBJ2-5
abundance: NA
d_gene: TRBD2
CDR3aa: CASSYVAGGPQETQYF
CDR3nt: TGTGCCAGCAGTTACGTAGCGGGGGGACCTCAAGAGACCCAGTACTTC

v_gene: TRBV28
j_gene: TRBJ2-5
abundance: NA
d_gene: NA
CDR3aa: CASSLPVGSGPYQETQYF
CDR3nt: TGTGCCAGCAGTTTACCCGTCGGCTCGGGCCCGTATCAAGAGACCCAGTACTTC

v_gene: TRBV6-5
j_gene: TRBJ1-3
abundance: few
d_gene: NA
CDR3aa: CASSYTGGGSGNTIYF
CDR3nt: TGTGCCAGCAGTTACACGGGAGGGGGCTCTGGAAACACCATATATTTT

v_gene: TRBV7-3
j_gene: TRBJ2-1
abundance: NA
d_gene: NA
CDR3aa: CASSSYDNEQFF
CDR3nt: TGTGCCAGCAGCTCCTACGACAATGAGCAGTTCTTC

v_gene: TRBV19
j_gene: TRBJ2-3
abundance: NA
d_gene: NA
CDR3aa: CASSRGRTDTQYF
CDR3nt: TGTGCCAGTAGTAGGGGCCGCACAGATACGCAGTATTTT

v_gene: TRBV29-1
j_gene: TRBJ2-3
abundance: once
d_gene: NA
CDR3aa: CSVGVSRTDTQYF
CDR3nt: TGCAGCGTTGGCGTCAGCCGCACAGATACGCAGTATTTT

v_gene: TRBV5-1
j_gene: TRBJ2-1
abundance: NA
d_gene: NA
CDR3aa: CASSLVASVGMDEQFF
CDR3nt: TGCGCCAGCAGCTTGGTAGCTAGTGTCGGGATGGATGAGCAGTTCTTC

v_gene: TRBV29-1
j_gene: TRBJ2-7
abundance: NA
d_gene: NA
CDR3aa: CSVRLGFDNEQYF
CDR3nt: TGCAGCGTTCGGTTAGGGTTTGACAACGAGCAGTACTTC

v_gene: TRBV30
j_gene: TRBJ1-1
abundance: NA
d_gene: NA
CDR3aa: CAWSILGREVGAFF
CDR3nt: TGTGCCTGGAGTATTCTCGGCAGGGAAGTGGGAGCTTTCTTT

v_gene: TRBV28
j_gene: TRBJ2-5
abundance: NA
d_gene: NA
CDR3aa: CASSRAFVETQYF
CDR3nt: TGTGCCAGCAGTCGCGCATTCGTAGAGACCCAGTACTTC

v_gene: TRBV25-1
j_gene: TRBJ2-1
abundance: NA
d_gene: NA
CDR3aa: CASQGRGPRVYNEQFF
CDR3nt: TGTGCCAGCCAAGGCAGGGGTCCCAGAGTTTACAATGAGCAGTTCTTC

v_gene: TRBV2
j_gene: TRBJ1-4
abundance: once
d_gene: TRBD1
CDR3aa: CASKDRGLGTNEKLFF
CDR3nt: TGTGCCAGCAAGGACAGGGGGCTGGGAACTAATGAAAAACTGTTTTTT

v_gene: TRBV6-1
j_gene: TRBJ1-3
abundance: NA
d_gene: NA
CDR3aa: CASSALTVHTIYF
CDR3nt: TGTGCCAGCAGTGCCCTGACAGTTCACACCATATATTTT

v_gene: TRBV29-1
j_gene: TRBJ2-7
abundance: NA
d_gene: NA
CDR3aa: CSVGGRGGYEQYF
CDR3nt: TGCAGCGTAGGGGGAAGGGGGGGCTACGAGCAGTACTTC

v_gene: TRBV6-5
j_gene: TRBJ2-1
abundance: NA
d_gene: TRBD2
CDR3aa: CASSETSGGNNEQFF
CDR3nt: TGTGCCAGCAGCGAGACTAGCGGGGGGAACAATGAGCAGTTCTTC

v_gene: TRBV9
j_gene: TRBJ1-2
abundance: NA
d_gene: TRBD1
CDR3aa: CASSDRDRLSNYGYTF
CDR3nt: TGTGCCAGCAGCGACCGGGACAGACTTTCTAACTATGGCTACACCTTC

v_gene: TRBV7-9
j_gene: TRBJ2-7
abundance: NA
d_gene: NA
CDR3aa: CASSPSSYEQYF
CDR3nt: TGTGCCAGCAGCCCGAGCTCCTACGAGCAGTACTTC

v_gene: TRBV19
j_gene: TRBJ1-1
abundance: NA
d_gene: NA
CDR3aa: CASSGQVNTEAFF
CDR3nt: TGTGCCAGTTCGGGACAAGTGAACACTGAAGCTTTCTTT

v_gene: TRBV9
j_gene: TRBJ2-1
abundance: NA
d_gene: NA
CDR3aa: CASSVSGAGNNEQFF
CDR3nt: TGTGCCAGCAGCGTGTCGGGGGCAGGGAACAATGAGCAGTTCTTC

v_gene: TRBV19
j_gene: TRBJ1-4
abundance: NA
d_gene: NA
CDR3aa: CASSIRQVSNEKLFF
CDR3nt: TGTGCCAGTAGTATCCGACAGGTATCTAATGAAAAACTGTTTTTT

v_gene: TRBV4-1
j_gene: TRBJ2-3
abundance: NA
d_gene: NA
CDR3aa: CASSQGEDTQYF
CDR3nt: TGCGCCAGCAGCCAAGGAGAGGATACGCAGTATTTT

v_gene: TRBV28
j_gene: TRBJ2-1
abundance: NA
d_gene: NA
CDR3aa: CASRAGRLQFF
CDR3nt: TGTGCCAGCAGGGCCGGGCGGTTGCAGTTCTTC

v_gene: TRBV7-2
j_gene: TRBJ1-6
abundance: NA
d_gene: NA
CDR3aa: CASSSPGGSSPLHF
CDR3nt: TGTGCCAGCAGCTCCCCGGGGGGCAGTTCACCCCTCCACTTT

v_gene: TRBV7-6
j_gene: TRBJ2-3
abundance: NA
d_gene: TRBD2
CDR3aa: CASSPFSLAGSTDTQYF
CDR3nt: TGTGCCAGCAGCCCGTTCTCCCTAGCGGGTAGTACAGATACGCAGTATTTT

v_gene: TRBV18
j_gene: TRBJ2-7
abundance: NA
d_gene: NA
CDR3aa: CASSGDGSSYEQYF
CDR3nt: TGTGCCAGCTCCGGGGACGGGAGCTCCTACGAGCAGTACTTC

v_gene: TRBV7-7
j_gene: TRBJ2-1
abundance: few
d_gene: NA
CDR3aa: CASSFGGQYNEQFF
CDR3nt: TGTGCTAGCAGCTTTGGGGGTCAATACAATGAGCAGTTCTTC

v_gene: TRBV4-2
j_gene: TRBJ2-7
abundance: NA
d_gene: NA
CDR3aa: CASSLRKQGAYEQYF
CDR3nt: TGTGCCAGCAGCCTCCGAAAACAGGGTGCCTACGAGCAGTACTTC

v_gene: TRBV9
j_gene: TRBJ1-3
abundance: NA
d_gene: TRBD1
CDR3aa: CASSVRGQTGNTIYF
CDR3nt: TGTGCCAGCAGCGTAAGGGGGCAAACTGGAAACACCATATATTTT

v_gene: TRBV11-2
j_gene: TRBJ2-3
abundance: once
d_gene: TRBD2
CDR3aa: CASSWLPGLAGVTDTQYF
CDR3nt: TGTGCCAGCAGCTGGCTACCGGGACTAGCGGGGGTAACAGATACGCAGTATTTT

v_gene: TRBV5-1
j_gene: TRBJ2-7
abundance: once
d_gene: NA
CDR3aa: CASISPFYEQYF
CDR3nt: TGCGCCAGCATTAGCCCTTTCTACGAGCAGTACTTC

v_gene: TRBV10-1
j_gene: TRBJ1-5
abundance: NA
d_gene: TRBD1
CDR3aa: CASSEPRATGDGNQPQHF
CDR3nt: TGCGCCAGCAGTGAGCCCCGAGCTACAGGGGACGGCAATCAGCCCCAGCATTTT

v_gene: TRBV30
j_gene: TRBJ2-5
abundance: NA
d_gene: NA
CDR3aa: CAWGGPGETQYF
CDR3nt: TGTGCCTGGGGTGGTCCGGGGGAGACCCAGTACTTC